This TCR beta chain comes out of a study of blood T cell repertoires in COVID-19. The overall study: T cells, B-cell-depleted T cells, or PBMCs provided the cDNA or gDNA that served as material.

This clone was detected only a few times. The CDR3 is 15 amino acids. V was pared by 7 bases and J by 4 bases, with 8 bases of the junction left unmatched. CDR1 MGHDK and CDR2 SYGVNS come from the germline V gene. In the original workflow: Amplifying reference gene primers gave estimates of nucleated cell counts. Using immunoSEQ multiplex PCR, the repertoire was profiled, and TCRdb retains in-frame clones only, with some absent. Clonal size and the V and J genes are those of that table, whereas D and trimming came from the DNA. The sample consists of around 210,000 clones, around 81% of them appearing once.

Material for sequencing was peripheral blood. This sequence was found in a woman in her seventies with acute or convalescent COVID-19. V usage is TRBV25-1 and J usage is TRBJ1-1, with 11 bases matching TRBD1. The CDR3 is CASISPGTGGTEAFF. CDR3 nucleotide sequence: TGTGCCAGCATTTCGCCCGGGACAGGGGGCACTGAAGCTTTCTTT.